These 23 T cell receptor beta chains were sequenced from one sample in a study of control samples from healthy donors and cancer patients. Clones were read by immunoSEQ multiplex PCR, and TCRdb kept only the in-frame ones, dropping some. The sample has approximately 190,000 clones; the top ten hold roughly 2%. Sequencing was carried out using blood. These TCRs come from a woman aged 30 to 39 in good health.

The chain links TRBV19 to TRBJ2-7, with TRBD1 matching over 7 bases. The CDR3 extends over 14 amino acids. CDR1 is LNHDA, CDR2 SQIVND, per germline (reference sequence). V lost 6 bases, J lost 0 bases, and 5 bases stayed unmatched. CDR3 in DNA: TGTGCCAGTAGGTTGGACAGGAGCTCCTACGAGCAGTACTTC. Amino acids: CASRLDRSSYEQYF. The whole variable domain, remainder taken from reference TRBV19 and TRBJ2-7, is DGGITQSPKYLFRKEGQNVTLSCEQNLNHDAMYWYRQDPGQGLRLIYYSQIVNDFQKGDIAEGYSVSREKKESFPLTVTSAQKNPTAFYLCASRLDRSSYEQYFGPGTRLTVT.

V gene TRBV28 combines with J gene TRBJ1-1, with a weak D call TRBD1 (6 bases). The CDR3 sequence is 15 residues long. Germline-derived CDR1 and CDR2 are MDHEN and SYDVKM. V was trimmed by 10 bases and J by 0 bases, leaving 18 bases between them. The CDR3 sequence: CATGPGEWMNTEAFF. The CDR3 bases are TGTGCCACCGGTCCAGGGGAGTGGATGAACACTGAAGCTTTCTTT.

This chain uses TRBV27 with TRBJ2-6, with TRBD1 matching over 8 bases. This CDR3 has 18 amino acids. Germline lookup yields CDR1 MNHEY and CDR2 SMNVEV (reference sequence). V trimming: 10 bases; J trimming: 0 bases; junction bases outside the gene matches: 14. The CDR3 loop reads CANYETGTGNSGANVLTF. In nucleotides, the CDR3 is TGTGCCAACTATGAAACCGGGACAGGTAACTCTGGGGCCAACGTCCTGACTTTC.

The gene calls are TRBV2 and TRBJ1-1; 8 bases fit TRBD1. The CDR3 consists of 17 residues. Germline-derived CDR1 and CDR2 are SNHLY and FYNNEI. The trim removed 5 bases at V and 4 bases at J, leaving 15 bases unmatched. The CDR3 region has the DNA TGTGCCAGCAGTCGACAGGGGCTCCTTAAAGGGGGCACTGAAGCTTTCTTT. Translating gives CASSRQGLLKGGTEAFF.

The chain joins TRBV27 to TRBJ1-4; the D gene is possibly TRBD1 (5 bases). Trimming took off 5 bases at V and 6 bases at J, with 13 bases between the two ends. CDR1 and CDR2 from the germline V gene are MNHEY and SMNVEV (reference sequence). The CDR3 sequence is 14 residues long. CDR3 sequence (DNA): TGTGCCAGCAGTCTCCGGGACGCGGATGAAAAACTGTTTTTT. Encoded protein: CASSLRDADEKLFF.

The chain joins TRBV11-2 to TRBJ1-2; the D gene is possibly TRBD1 (6 bases). Germline assignment: CDR1 SGHAT and CDR2 FQNNGV. V shed 5 bases and J shed 4 bases, with 20 bases lying between them. The CDR3 length is 16 residues. Written as DNA, the CDR3 is TGTGCCAGCAGCAGAAAACCCACAGGGACAACCTATGGCTACACCTTC. This translates into CASSRKPTGTTYGYTF.

The chain couples TRBV5-1 to TRBJ2-7; D is uncertain. Germline V gene lookup returns CDR1 SGHRS and CDR2 YFSETQ. This CDR3 is 14 amino acids long. V was trimmed by 0 bases and J by 0 bases, leaving 7 bases between them. The CDR3 sequence: CASSLVAGSYEQYF. In DNA, the CDR3 is TGCGCCAGCAGCTTGGTGGCAGGCTCCTACGAGCAGTACTTC. The full variable domain, with the rest looked up from reference TRBV5-1 and TRBJ2-7, is KAGVTQTPRYLIKTRGQQVTLSCSPISGHRSVSWYQQTPGQGLQFLFEYFSETQRNKGNFPGRFSGRQFSNSRSEMNVSTLELGDSALYLCASSLVAGSYEQYFGPGTRLTVT.

The CDR3 protein is CAISERDGNNSPLHF. DNA of the CDR3: TGTGCCATCAGTGAGAGGGACGGAAATAATTCACCCCTCCACTTT. This chain connects TRBV10-3 to TRBJ1-6; TRBD1 might be the D (5 bases). V was pared by 2 bases and J by 5 bases, with 10 bases between. Germline CDR1 ENHRY, CDR2 SYGVKD. The CDR3 is made up of 15 amino acids.

This chain connects TRBV5-6 to TRBJ1-1; maybe TRBD1 (6 bases). Germline lookup yields CDR1 SGHDT and CDR2 YYEEEE. Trimming removed 4 bases from V and 8 bases from J, with 21 bases in between. The CDR3 length is 15 residues. The CDR3 DNA reads TGTGCCAGCAGCGTCCGGGACACCCAACACCAAGAAGCTTTCTTT. Its protein is CASSVRDTQHQEAFF.

The chain carries TRBV19 and TRBJ2-7, with 10 nucleotides matching TRBD1. Germline assignment: CDR1 LNHDA and CDR2 SQIVND (reference sequence). V was pared by 1 base and J by 5 bases, with 5 bases of the junction left unmatched. CDR3 length: 15 amino acids. The CDR3 spells CASSIVGTGDNEQYF. The DNA of the CDR3 is TGTGCCAGTAGTATAGTGGGGACAGGGGACAACGAGCAGTACTTC.

The chain couples TRBV7-9 to TRBJ1-1; D unclear. CDR1 and CDR2 (germline): SEHNR, FQNEAQ (reference sequence). Trimming cost V 6 bases and J 1 base, with 9 bases left between them. This CDR3 has 13 residues. The CDR3 DNA follows: TGTGCCAGCAGACCGCACAAGAACACTGAAGCTTTCTTT. This codes for CASRPHKNTEAFF.

CDR3 nucleotide sequence: TGTGCCAGCAGAGTCACGGGGCCTTCCTTCTACGAGCAGTACTTC. Translated: CASRVTGPSFYEQYF. V gene TRBV27 combines with J gene TRBJ2-7, with D tentatively TRBD1 or TRBD2 (5 bases each). This CDR3 has 15 residues. Trimming removed 6 bases at V and 3 bases at J, with 18 bases between. CDR1 and CDR2 (germline): MNHEY, SMNVEV (reference sequence).

Here the CDR3 DNA reads TGTGCCAGCAGCCCAAAAACAGGGCCCGCAGCTAACTATGGCTACACCTTC. Translation gives CASSPKTGPAANYGYTF. This sequence joins TRBV5-4 and TRBJ1-2; TRBD1 might be the D (6 bases). The germline CDR1 and CDR2 sequences are SGHNT and YYREEE (reference sequence). CDR3 length equals 17 residues. Trimming shortened V by 4 bases and J by 0 bases, and 19 bases separated the two germline ends.

This chain connects TRBV9 to TRBJ2-1; the D is unclear. The CDR3 covers 12 residues. Trimming stripped 3 bases from V and 7 bases from J, with 8 bases between. Germline CDR1 SGDLS, CDR2 YYNGEE. CDR3 region: CASSAYGNEQFF. The CDR3 DNA reads TGTGCCAGCAGCGCCTATGGAAATGAGCAGTTCTTC.

The chain recombines TRBV28 with TRBJ2-7; D is undetermined. With 3 bases removed from V and 7 bases from J, the gap between germline ends came to 13 bases. Looked up from germline, CDR1 is MDHEN and CDR2 is SYDVKM. There are 13 residues in the CDR3. The CDR3 bases are TGTGCCAGCAGTTTGGTAGGGCAGAGGGAGCAGTACTTC. Its translation: CASSLVGQREQYF.

The rearrangement joins TRBV7-6 to TRBJ1-1; TRBD1 matches 9 bases. Germline values: CDR1 SGHVS, CDR2 FNYEAQ. CDR3 length: 15 residues. The V and J ends lost 6 bases and 3 bases, in that order; junction bases with no gene match: 8. The CDR3 DNA reads as TGTGCCAGCAGTAACTACAGGGGGCAGGACACTGAAGCTTTCTTT. Amino acids: CASSNYRGQDTEAFF.

V usage is TRBV10-2 and J usage is TRBJ2-2; 7 bases are shared with TRBD1. The V and J ends lost 6 bases and 0 bases, in that order; junction bases with no gene match: 4. The V gene's germline CDR1 is WSHSY and CDR2 SAAADI. The CDR3 has 15 amino acids. This CDR3 reads CASRSGQTNTGELFF. The DNA for the CDR3 is TGCGCCAGCAGGTCGGGACAGACGAACACCGGGGAGCTGTTTTTT.

The rearrangement links TRBV27 to TRBJ1-6; no clear D gene. The V end lost 0 bases, the J end lost 6 bases, and 12 bases lay between the germline ends. Germline lookup yields CDR1 MNHEY and CDR2 SMNVEV (reference sequence). The CDR3 is 16 residues long. The CDR3 DNA is TGTGCCAGCAGTTTATCGTCCGGGAGGGCTAATTCACCCCTCCACTTT. It yields the protein CASSLSSGRANSPLHF.

The chain couples TRBV28 to TRBJ2-5, with 8 bases fitting TRBD2. Germline V lookup: CDR1 MDHEN, CDR2 SYDVKM. V shed 2 bases and J 1 base; nucleotides not matched to a gene: 6. This CDR3 comprises 16 residues. The CDR3 bases are TGTGCCAGCAGTTTACAAGGTAGCGGGGTCCAAGAGACCCAGTACTTC. Its translation is CASSLQGSGVQETQYF.

The V gene is TRBV28, the J gene TRBJ1-2, with TRBD1 matching over 7 bases. The CDR3 is 14 amino acids. Germline values: CDR1 MDHEN, CDR2 SYDVKM. With V trimmed by 3 bases and J by 4 bases, 5 bases remained unmatched. The CDR3 bases are TGTGCCAGCAGTTTTGACAGGGATGGCTATGGCTACACCTTC. It codes for CASSFDRDGYGYTF.

DNA for the CDR3: TGTGCCATCAGTGAGGAAGGGAGCCAAGAGACCCAGTACTTC. Its protein product is CAISEEGSQETQYF. The chain recombines TRBV10-3 with TRBJ2-5, with D possibly being TRBD2 (5 bases). Looked up from germline, CDR1 is ENHRY and CDR2 is SYGVKD. Trimming removed 2 bases from V and 1 base from J, with 8 bases in between. The CDR3 length is 14 residues.

This rearrangement joins TRBV4-2 to TRBJ1-1; D gene unclear. Between the trimmed V and J ends, which lost 1 base and 4 bases, there was a span of 7 bases. Germline V gives CDR1 LGHNA, CDR2 YNFKEQ. This CDR3 region has 13 residues. In DNA, the CDR3 is TGTGCCAGCAGCCAAGGGTGGGTCACTGAAGCTTTCTTT. This translates into CASSQGWVTEAFF.

The J gene is TRBJ1-4, the V gene TRBV7-9, with a possible D match to TRBD1 (6 bases). This CDR3 is 16 amino acids long. V lost 5 bases and J lost 0, with 13 bases in between. Germline assignment: CDR1 SEHNR and CDR2 FQNEAQ (reference sequence). The CDR3 spells CASSTGTLATNEKLFF. DNA for the CDR3: TGTGCCAGCAGCACCGGGACACTTGCAACTAATGAAAAACTGTTTTTT.